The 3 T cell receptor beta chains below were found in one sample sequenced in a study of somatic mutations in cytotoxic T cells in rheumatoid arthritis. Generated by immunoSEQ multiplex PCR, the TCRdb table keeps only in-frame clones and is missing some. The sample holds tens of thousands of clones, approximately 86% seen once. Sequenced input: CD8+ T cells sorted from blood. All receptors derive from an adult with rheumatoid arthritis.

The DNA of the CDR3 is TGTGCCAGCAGCTTAGATCCGGCGGACGGCGAGTACTTC. Protein: CASSLDPADGEYF. The chain recombines TRBV11-2 with TRBJ2-7; D remains ambiguous. The CDR3 runs to 13 residues. V shed 0 bases and J shed 11 bases, with 14 bases lying between them. Germline loops: CDR1 SGHAT, CDR2 FQNNGV. Complete variable domain (other parts from reference TRBV11-2 and TRBJ2-7): EAGVAQSPRYKIIEKRQSVAFWCNPISGHATLYWYQQILGQGPKLLIQFQNNGVVDDSQLPKDRFSAERLKGVDSTLKIQPAKLEDSAVYLCASSLDPADGEYFGPGTRLTVT.

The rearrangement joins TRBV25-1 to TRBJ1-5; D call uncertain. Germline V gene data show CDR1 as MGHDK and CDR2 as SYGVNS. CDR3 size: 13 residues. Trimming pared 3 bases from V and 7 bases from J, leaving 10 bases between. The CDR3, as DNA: TGTGCCAGCAGTGATTCTGTTTTACAGCCCCAGCATTTT. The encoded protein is CASSDSVLQPQHF.

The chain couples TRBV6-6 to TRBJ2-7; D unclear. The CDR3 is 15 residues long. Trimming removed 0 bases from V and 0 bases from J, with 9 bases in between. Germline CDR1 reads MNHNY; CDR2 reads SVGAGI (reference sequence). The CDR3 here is CASSYSTSSSYEQYF. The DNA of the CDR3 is TGTGCCAGCAGTTACTCCACGTCTAGCTCCTACGAGCAGTACTTC.